This TCR beta chain was sequenced in a study of T cell responses to AZD1222 COVID-19 vaccine. Study-level points and caveats: Targets within unmutated variant regions were reportedly found for nearly half of spike-specific TCRs. Only after the peak T cell response were repertoires sampled.

The table came from immunoSEQ multiplex PCR; TCRdb's copy has only in-frame clones and leaves some out. Of 150,000 to 200,000 clones listed, over 90% are singletons. Germline V gene lookup returns CDR1 MDHEN and CDR2 SYDVKM. Trimming removed 5 bases from V and 0 bases from J, with 8 bases in between. CDR3 length: 14 residues. As regards this clone: Its antigen is currently unknown.

The sequence derives from an adult in good health. The specimen comprised peripheral blood, sampled on day 0 of AZD1222 vaccination. V and J are TRBV28 and TRBJ1-5; D not certain. The DNA of the CDR3 is TGTGCCAGCAGTCCCCATGCTAGCAATCAGCCCCAGCATTTT. Amino acid sequence: CASSPHASNQPQHF.